The source of this T cell receptor (beta chain) is a study of CD8+ T cells in alopecia areata. A word on this clone: Its antigen is currently unknown.

The investigators collected lesional scalp punch biopsies and peripheral blood from alopecia areata patients. Cell sorting was applied to PBMCs, and CD4+ and CD8+ T cells were collected. The authors extracted RNA and reverse transcribed it into cDNA as the sequencing template. The protocol was immunoSEQ multiplex PCR, while the TCRdb copy is restricted to in-frame clones and leaves out a portion. Of 100,000 to 120,000 clones listed, 50% to 60% were seen once; the top ten hold roughly 25%. V shed 0 bases and J shed 6 bases, with 10 bases lying between them. The CDR3 totals 13 residues. From germline, CDR1 is SGDLS and CDR2 YYNGEE. General study points: Sequence data from scalp samples additionally include resident alphabeta T cells of normal skin.

This TCR came from a human donor with alopecia areata. The V call is TRBV9, the J call TRBJ2-7; D is perhaps TRBD1 (6 bases). The source material was NKG2D-low CD8+ T cells sorted from blood. The CDR3 is CASSVATGSEQYF. CDR3 coding DNA: TGTGCCAGCAGCGTAGCTACAGGGTCCGAGCAGTACTTC.